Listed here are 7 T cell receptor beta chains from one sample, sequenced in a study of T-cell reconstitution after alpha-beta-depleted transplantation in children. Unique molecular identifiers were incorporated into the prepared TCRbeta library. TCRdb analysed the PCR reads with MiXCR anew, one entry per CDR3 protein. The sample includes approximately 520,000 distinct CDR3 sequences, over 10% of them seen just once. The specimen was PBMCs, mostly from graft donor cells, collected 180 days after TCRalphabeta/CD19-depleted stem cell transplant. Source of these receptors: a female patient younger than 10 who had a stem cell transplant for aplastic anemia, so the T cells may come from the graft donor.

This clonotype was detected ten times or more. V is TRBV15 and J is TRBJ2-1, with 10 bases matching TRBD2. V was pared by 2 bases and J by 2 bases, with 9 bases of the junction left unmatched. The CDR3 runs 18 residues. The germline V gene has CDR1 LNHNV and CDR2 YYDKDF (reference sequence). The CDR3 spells CATSRPLASGGTYNEQFF. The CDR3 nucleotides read TGTGCCACCAGCAGACCCCTGGCTAGCGGGGGTACCTACAATGAGCAGTTCTTC.

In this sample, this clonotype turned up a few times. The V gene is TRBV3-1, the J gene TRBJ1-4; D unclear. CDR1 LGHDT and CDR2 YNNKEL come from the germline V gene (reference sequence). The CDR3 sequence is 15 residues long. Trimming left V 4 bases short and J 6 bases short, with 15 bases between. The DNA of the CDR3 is TGTGCCAGCAGCCCCACCGGGGTTCTTCATGAAAAACTGTTTTTT. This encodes CASSPTGVLHEKLFF.

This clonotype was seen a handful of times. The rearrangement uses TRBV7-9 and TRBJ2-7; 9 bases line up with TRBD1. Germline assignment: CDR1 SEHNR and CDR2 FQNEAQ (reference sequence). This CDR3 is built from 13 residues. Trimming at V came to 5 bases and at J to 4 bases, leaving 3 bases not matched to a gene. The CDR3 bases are TGTGCCAGCAGCCGCGGACAGGGGTACGAGCAGTACGTC. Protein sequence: CASSRGQGYEQYV.

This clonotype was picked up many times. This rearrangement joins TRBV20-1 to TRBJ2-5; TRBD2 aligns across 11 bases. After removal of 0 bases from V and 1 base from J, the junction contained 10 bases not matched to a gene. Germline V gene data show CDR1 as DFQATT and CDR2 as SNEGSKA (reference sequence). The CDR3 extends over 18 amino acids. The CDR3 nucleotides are TGCAGTGCTAGAGATCGAGCGGCTAGCGGGAGGACCCAAGAGACCCAGTACTTC. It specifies CSARDRAASGRTQETQYF.

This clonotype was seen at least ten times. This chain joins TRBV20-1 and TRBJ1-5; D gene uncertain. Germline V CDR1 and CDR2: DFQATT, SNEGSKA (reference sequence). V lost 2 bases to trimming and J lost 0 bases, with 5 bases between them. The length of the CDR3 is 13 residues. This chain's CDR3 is CSARRDSNQPQHF. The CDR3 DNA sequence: TGCAGTGCTAGACGGGATAGCAATCAGCCCCAGCATTTT.

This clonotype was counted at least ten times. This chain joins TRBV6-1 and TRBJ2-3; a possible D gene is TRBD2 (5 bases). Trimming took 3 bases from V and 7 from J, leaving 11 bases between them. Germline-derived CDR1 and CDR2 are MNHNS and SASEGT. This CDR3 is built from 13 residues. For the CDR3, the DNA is TGTGCCAGCAGTGAGAACTCGGGAAATACGCAGTATTTT. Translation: CASSENSGNTQYF.

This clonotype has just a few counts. The CDR3 loop reads CASSRSASYEQYV. The CDR3 DNA reads TGTGCCAGCAGCCGCAGCGCGTCCTACGAGCAGTACGTC. This rearrangement joins TRBV6-1 to TRBJ2-7; D ambiguous. The CDR3 has 13 residues. The germline V gene encodes CDR1 MNHNS and CDR2 SASEGT. V was trimmed by 6 bases and J by 1 base, leaving 10 bases between them.